This T cell receptor (beta chain) stems from a study of blood T cell repertoires in COVID-19. Background on the study: Collection of acute and convalescent COVID-19 samples took place in the United States, Italy and Spain. PBMCs, B-cell-depleted T cells, or T cells were the source of the cDNA or gDNA that made up the material.

As processed by the authors: Scientists estimated how many nucleated cells there were by amplifying reference gene primers. Libraries were prepared by immunoSEQ multiplex PCR; TCRdb keeps only in-frame clonotypes and omits some of them. The V and J calls and clone size were taken over from that table, and D and trimming were inferred from the DNA. The top ten clones hold approximately 7.8% of a sample with a few hundred thousand clones, 70% to 90% of them seen once. CDR1 MNHGY and CDR2 SVAAGI come from the germline V gene. V lost 2 bases to trimming and J lost 0 bases, with 17 bases between them. The CDR3 extends over 18 amino acids.

The V call is TRBV6-9, the J call TRBJ2-4; the D gene is possibly TRBD2 (5 bases). This receptor was taken from a woman aged 45-59 years who had recovered from COVID-19. The specimen was peripheral blood. The CDR3 DNA sequence: TGTGCCAGCAGTTATAGTAGAAGCGGACCCATAGCCAAAAACATTCAGTACTTC. This encodes CASSYSRSGPIAKNIQYF.